This T cell receptor (beta chain) derives from a study of cytomegalovirus exposure and HLA in healthy donors. The primer mix had 60 Vbeta and 13 Jbeta primers. The data were produced by immunoSEQ multiplex PCR, yet TCRdb's version contains in-frame clones alone and is incomplete. This sample has some 130,000 clones, with about 84% found just once. The sequencing input was PBMCs. This sequence originates from a boy aged 5-17 years in good health and CMV-seronegative.

This chain's CDR3 is CASSRSDRDNTEAFF. DNA of the CDR3: TGTGCCAGCTCCCGCTCAGACAGGGACAACACTGAAGCTTTCTTT. V usage is TRBV18 and J usage is TRBJ1-1, with TRBD1 matching 7 bases. Losses at the gene ends were 6 bases for V and 2 bases for J; bases not matched to a gene: 9. The CDR3 is 15 residues long. CDR1 is KGHSH, CDR2 LQKENI, per germline.